This T cell receptor (beta chain) was sequenced during a study of molecular identifiers for immune sequencing clone quantification (dated by TCRdb to between 2018 and 2020). Some background on the complete study: For a replicate experiment, RNA from approximately 20,000 or 100,000 naive CD8 T cells was divided into five aliquots, of which four were sequenced. This methods study benchmarked molecular-identifier clustering-based TCR repertoire sequencing (MIDCIRS) and TCR RNA copy counting, using CD8 T cells to do so.

Preparation of the library involved PCR. Sequencing was carried out with an Illumina HiSeq 4000. Bulk TCR libraries were prepared as previously described, using TCR primers listed in Table S5. Purification of total RNA was performed with the Qiagen AllPrep DNA/RNA kit. Before any analysis, reads coming from multiple sequencing runs of the same library were combined into one pool. As for the original processing: Only reads with exact TCR constant sequence were kept, trimmed to 150 nt, and grouped by their 12-nt molecular barcodes. Within each barcode group, reads were sub-clustered at a 15% Levenshtein threshold, and quality-weighted consensus sequences were built per RNA molecule. Non-functional sequences were excluded, and lower-count sequences lying one edit away from another sequence were also excluded. Based on fitting two negative binomial distributions, any barcode sub-cluster with under 20% of the maximum read count was discarded. TCRdb trimmed the raw reads at Q25, called clones with MiXCR and kept productive beta chains. Records with the same CDR3 protein are collapsed into one entry carrying the most frequent genes and DNA. V and J calls and clone size were set by TCRdb, not the authors. A total of about 640,000 distinct CDR3 sequences appear in this sample, 15% to 20% of them only once. The ten largest clones capture roughly 0.9% of the sample.

The CDR3 goes from the cysteine to the phenylalanine over 14 residues. Only the CDR3 DNA stays, 42 bases, in frame from base 1. V drops 4 bases and J drops 5 bases, leaving 15 bases in between. In the germline V gene, CDR1 corresponds to SGHDT and CDR2 to YYEEEE. Libraries of naive CD8 T cells were built from about 20,000 to 1,000,000 sorted cells, with 10%, 30% or 50% of the purified RNA used. Naive CD8 T cells were FACS-sorted as CD8+CD4-CCR7+CD45RA+ on a BD FACSAria II into RLT Plus buffer. To test detection sensitivity, Jurkat RNA equivalent to approximately nine TCR copies was spiked into samples of about 17,000-1,100,000 naive CD8 T cells. Enrichment of CD8 T cells was performed with RosetteSep CD8+ T Cell Enrichment Cocktail and Ficoll-Paque, after which ACK red cell lysis was carried out. This clonotype was counted at least ten times. It has no known antigen specificity. No base quality information exists; no much larger clone differs at one position.

General conclusions and limits of the study: The naive libraries included spiked-in Jurkat TCR RNA (under eleven copies' worth), and this Jurkat TCR RNA is not part of the donor repertoire. Modeling estimated 3 to 3.5 recovered TCR RNA copies per cell, compared with about ten by digital PCR, which implies 30% to 35% capture efficiency. Highly expanded clone sizes could be underestimated if identical TCR molecules share a barcode. Even against a background of 750,000 to 1,000,000 naive CD8 T cells, spiked-in Jurkat TCR RNA amounting to a single cell's worth was reported to be detectable. When barcode sub-clustering was not used, chimeric consensus sequences inflated TCR diversity, with chimeras reaching as high as 47%. In CMV-specific effector cells, clones with more than 20 RNA copies contained over 97% of molecules, whereas in naive cells such clones contained under 1% of molecules.

This clonotype originated in a human donor in good health. Some libraries in this study had Jurkat cell RNA spiked in. Rearrangement joined TRBV5-6 to TRBJ2-5; the D gene cannot be resolved reliably. Sequenced material: naive CD8+ T cells from blood, with Jurkat cell RNA spiked in. What this sample's cell subset or site label stands for: FACS-sorted CD8+CD4-CCR7+CD45RA+ naive T cells. The nucleotides are TGTGCCAGCAGCCAAGCCTTTACCCAGGAGACCCAGTACTTC. Its protein reads: CASSQAFTQETQYF. With the portions outside the CDR3 filled from the reference TRBV5-6 and TRBJ2-5 genes, the complete variable region becomes DAGVTQSPTHLIKTRGQQVTLRCSPKSGHDTVSWYQQALGQGPQFIFQYYEEEERQRGNFPDRFSGHQFPNYSSELNVNALLLGDSALYLCASSQAFTQETQYFGPGTRLLVL.